What follows are 21 T cell receptor beta chains derived from one specimen sequenced in a study of shared clonotypes between healthy human individuals (dated by TCRdb to about 2020). Library prep was done by the immunoSEQ multiplex PCR assay. TCRdb holds this immuneACCESS table with in-frame rearrangements only. Some clones are missing; in checked studies, unresolved V genes explain under half, and the rest has no known cause. The sample profile shows about 1.5 million clones; approximately 97% of them were found once. The top ten constitute about 1.2% of the sample. Sequencing was done on a sample of naive CD4+ T cells sorted from blood. Per the publication, the cell subset or site label means: CD45RA+ positively selected. These receptors all come from a young man in good health.

The chain couples TRBV6-1 to TRBJ2-1; tentative D call: TRBD1 (6 bases). The CDR3 is 16 residues long. V lost 4 bases and J lost 7, with 20 bases in between. Looked up from germline, CDR1 is MNHNS and CDR2 is SASEGT. The CDR3 region is CASSAATGPRKNEQFF. CDR3 sequence (DNA): TGTGCCAGCAGTGCAGCGACAGGCCCGAGAAAAAATGAGCAGTTCTTC.

The chain links TRBV6-5 to TRBJ1-2; TRBD1 agrees at 8 bases. The CDR3 sequence is 13 residues long. V lost 5 bases, J lost 4 bases, and 3 bases stayed unmatched. Germline V gene lookup returns CDR1 MNHEY and CDR2 SVGAGI. The CDR3 DNA reads TGTGCCAGCAGTCTGGACAGGGTCTATGGCTACACCTTC. Protein product: CASSLDRVYGYTF.

The rearrangement joins TRBV9 to TRBJ1-4; D is undetermined. Trimming stripped 0 bases from V and 3 bases from J, with 9 bases between. The length of the CDR3 is 15 residues. The germline V gene has CDR1 SGDLS and CDR2 YYNGEE. The CDR3 DNA is TGTGCCAGCAGCGTAGCTACCGAGGCTAATGAAAAACTGTTTTTT. Amino acids: CASSVATEANEKLFF.

The genes are TRBV7-9 and TRBJ2-5; 7 bases are shared with TRBD1. Trimming at V came to 5 bases and at J to 5 bases, leaving 5 bases not matched to a gene. Germline V gene sequence: CDR1 SEHNR, CDR2 FQNEAQ (reference sequence). The CDR3 loop spans 13 amino acids. The CDR3: CASSRGQLETQYF. The CDR3 DNA sequence: TGTGCCAGCAGCAGGGGACAGTTGGAGACCCAGTACTTC.

This clone was counted once. The V call is TRBV19, the J call TRBJ1-2, with a tentative D call TRBD1 (6 bases). Trimming removed 5 bases at V and 6 bases at J, with 19 bases between. The germline gives CDR1 LNHDA, CDR2 SQIVND (reference sequence). The CDR3 extends over 15 amino acids. CDR3 sequence (DNA): TGTGCCAGTAGTGTCCCGGGACACCCAGGACATGGCTACACCTTC. Its translation: CASSVPGHPGHGYTF.

This rearrangement joins TRBV30 to TRBJ2-3; the match to TRBD2 covers 13 bases. Trimming cost V 3 bases and J 10 bases; bases outside gene matches: 7. Germline values: CDR1 GTSNPN, CDR2 SVGIG (reference sequence). The CDR3 runs to 14 residues. In DNA form, the CDR3 reads TGTGCCTGGAGAGGGACTAGCGGGATTTTCGCGCAGTATTTT. This sequence encodes CAWRGTSGIFAQYF.

The chain combines TRBV6-1 with TRBJ2-3; tentatively, D is TRBD1 or TRBD2 (7 bases each). V was trimmed by 7 bases and J by 1 base, leaving 12 bases between them. From germline, CDR1 is MNHNS and CDR2 SASEGT. The CDR3 is made up of 14 amino acids. CDR3 amino acids: CASTTGRGTDTQYF. CDR3 bases: TGTGCCAGCACGACAGGGAGGGGCACAGATACGCAGTATTTT.

The chain couples TRBV11-2 to TRBJ2-2, with 11 bases fitting TRBD2. The CDR3 is 17 residues long. CDR1 is SGHAT, CDR2 FQNNGV, per germline. With 5 bases clipped from V and 7 bases from J, the junction kept 12 bases outside the gene matches. CDR3 region: CASSLLLAGGPGGELFF. CDR3 coding DNA: TGTGCCAGCAGCCTGCTTTTAGCGGGAGGGCCGGGCGGGGAGCTGTTTTTT.

This chain connects TRBV19 to TRBJ2-3, with D possibly matching TRBD2 (6 bases). The germline CDR1 and CDR2 sequences are LNHDA and SQIVND (reference sequence). The CDR3 extends over 16 amino acids. V was trimmed by 3 bases and J by 4 bases, leaving 17 bases between them. The chain's CDR3 is CASSIPAGLGSDTQYF. CDR3 in DNA: TGTGCCAGTAGTATTCCCGCGGGATTAGGATCAGATACGCAGTATTTT.

The chain employs TRBV5-1 and TRBJ2-1; D call uncertain. V was trimmed by 2 bases and J by 3 bases, leaving 3 bases between them. Germline lookup yields CDR1 SGHRS and CDR2 YFSETQ. CDR3 size: 12 residues. CDR3 DNA sequence: TGCGCCAGCAGCTTTGACTACAATGAGCAGTTCTTC. This encodes CASSFDYNEQFF.

V is TRBV28 and J is TRBJ2-7; D is perhaps TRBD2 (5 bases). Germline CDR1 reads MDHEN; CDR2 reads SYDVKM. The V and J ends lost 2 bases and 9 bases respectively, with 8 bases between them. The CDR3 runs to 11 residues. The CDR3 bases are TGTGCCAGCAGTTTAACAAGCGGGCAGTACTTC. This translates into CASSLTSGQYF.

V gene TRBV30 combines with J gene TRBJ2-4; TRBD1 aligns across 8 bases. The CDR3 is 13 amino acids. J was trimmed by 2 bases and V by 7 bases; bases with no gene match: 4. Germline CDR1 is GTSNPN and CDR2 is SVGIG (reference sequence). This CDR3 is CASRTGPKNIQYF. Written as DNA, the CDR3 is TGTGCCTCCAGGACAGGGCCCAAAAACATTCAGTACTTC.

This rearrangement joins TRBV27 to TRBJ1-1; perhaps TRBD1 as D (5 bases). This CDR3 comprises 14 residues. V lost 10 bases and J 1 base, leaving 16 bases between the germline ends. Germline loops: CDR1 MNHEY, CDR2 SMNVEV (reference sequence). As DNA, the CDR3 is TGTGCCACCCATGGGGCGCTCGGGAACACTGAAGCTTTCTTT. Encoded protein: CATHGALGNTEAFF.

This chain joins TRBV19 and TRBJ1-5; D unclear. The CDR3 totals 17 residues. Trimming pared 5 bases from V and 1 base from J, leaving 18 bases between. In germline, CDR1 is LNHDA, CDR2 SQIVND (reference sequence). The CDR3, as DNA: TGTGCCAGTAGTCCCTTCCTTCCTAAGGTAAGCAATCAGCCCCAGCATTTT. The encoded protein is CASSPFLPKVSNQPQHF. The full variable domain, rest sourced from reference TRBV19 and TRBJ1-5, is DGGITQSPKYLFRKEGQNVTLSCEQNLNHDAMYWYRQDPGQGLRLIYYSQIVNDFQKGDIAEGYSVSREKKESFPLTVTSAQKNPTAFYLCASSPFLPKVSNQPQHFGDGTRLSIL.

V is TRBV28 and J is TRBJ2-5; no firm D call. CDR3 size: 13 residues. The germline gives CDR1 MDHEN, CDR2 SYDVKM. The CDR3 sequence: CALVTNKQETQYF. DNA for the CDR3: TGTGCTCTCGTCACAAACAAACAAGAGACCCAGTACTTC.

V is TRBV27 and J is TRBJ1-4; maybe TRBD1 (5 bases). The germline V gene encodes CDR1 MNHEY and CDR2 SMNVEV (reference sequence). The CDR3 loop spans 14 amino acids. V was clipped by 6 bases and J by 3 bases, with 11 bases between them. The CDR3 sequence is CASRSWGANEKLFF. The CDR3 DNA reads TGTGCCAGCAGGTCCTGGGGGGCTAATGAAAAACTGTTTTTT.

Concerning this clone itself: Germline and junction disagree at one end, which may indicate a read error. Distinct nucleotide sequences in the sample also encode this CDR3. The chain has TRBV6-5 and TRBJ1-2; D is uncertain. This CDR3 has 13 amino acids. The germline V gene encodes CDR1 MNHEY and CDR2 SVGAGI. In nucleotides, the CDR3 is TGTGCTAGCAGTCCCTCTTTCCCGGTCGGCTACACCTTC. This codes for CASSPSFPVGYTF.

The J gene is TRBJ2-2, the V gene TRBV18, with 9 bases fitting TRBD2. Germline V gives CDR1 KGHSH, CDR2 LQKENI. J gave up 4 bases and V 3 bases, and 6 bases lay outside the gene matches. This CDR3 has 16 amino acids. The CDR3 protein is CASSPYSGSSTGELFF. The DNA for the CDR3 is TGTGCCAGCTCACCTTATAGCGGGAGTAGCACCGGGGAGCTGTTTTTT.

This clone was found once. This chain connects TRBV5-1 to TRBJ2-1; D could derive from TRBD1 or TRBD2 (6 bases each). Germline V gene sequence: CDR1 SGHRS, CDR2 YFSETQ. V shed 4 bases and J shed 9 bases, with 14 bases lying between them. This CDR3 is 13 amino acids long. The CDR3 bases are TGCGCCAGCAGCGCGGAGGGGGTGGGTGAGCAGTTCTTC. Protein sequence: CASSAEGVGEQFF.

The chain recombines TRBV4-3 with TRBJ2-1; 7 positions match TRBD1. Trimming took 0 bases from V and 8 from J; bases not matched to a gene: 7. Germline assignment: CDR1 LGHNA and CDR2 YSLEER. The CDR3 consists of 15 residues. The CDR3 loop is CASSQEHSGGYEQFF. Written as DNA, the CDR3 is TGCGCCAGCAGCCAAGAACATTCAGGGGGATATGAGCAGTTCTTC.

This clone was detected once. The chain combines TRBV5-1 with TRBJ2-2; 8 bases align to TRBD1. This CDR3 spans 15 amino acids. With 5 bases clipped from V and 5 bases from J, the junction kept 8 bases outside the gene matches. CDR1 is SGHRS, CDR2 YFSETQ, per germline. The chain's CDR3 is CASSPDRGETGELFF. The CDR3, as DNA: TGCGCCAGCAGTCCTGACAGGGGTGAAACCGGGGAGCTGTTTTTT. Drawing the rest from reference TRBV5-1 and TRBJ2-2, the complete variable domain is KAGVTQTPRYLIKTRGQQVTLSCSPISGHRSVSWYQQTPGQGLQFLFEYFSETQRNKGNFPGRFSGRQFSNSRSEMNVSTLELGDSALYLCASSPDRGETGELFFGEGSRLTVL.